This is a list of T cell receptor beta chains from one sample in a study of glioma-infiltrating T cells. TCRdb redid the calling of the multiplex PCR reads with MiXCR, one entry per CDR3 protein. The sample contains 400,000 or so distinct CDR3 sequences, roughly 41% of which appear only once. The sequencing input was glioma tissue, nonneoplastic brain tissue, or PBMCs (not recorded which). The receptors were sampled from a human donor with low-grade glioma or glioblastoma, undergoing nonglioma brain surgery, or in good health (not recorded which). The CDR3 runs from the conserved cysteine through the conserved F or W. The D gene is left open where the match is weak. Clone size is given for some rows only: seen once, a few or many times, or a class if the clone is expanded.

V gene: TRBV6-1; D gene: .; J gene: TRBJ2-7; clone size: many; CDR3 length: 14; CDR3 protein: CASRPGHLTYEQYF; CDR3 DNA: TGTGCCAGCAGGCCGGGACACCTGACCTACGAACAGTACTTC
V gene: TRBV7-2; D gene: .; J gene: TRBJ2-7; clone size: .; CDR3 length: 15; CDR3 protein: CASSSLTGSSYEQYF; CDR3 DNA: TGTGCCAGCAGCTCACTAACGGGAAGCTCCTACGAGCAGTACTTC
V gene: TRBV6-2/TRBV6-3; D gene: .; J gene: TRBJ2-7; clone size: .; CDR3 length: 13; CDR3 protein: CASSYKRVDEQYF; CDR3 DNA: TGTGCCAGCAGTTACAAGAGAGTCGACGAGCAGTACTTC
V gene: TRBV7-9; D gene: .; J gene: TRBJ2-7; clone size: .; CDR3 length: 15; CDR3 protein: CASSPLARGGYEQYF; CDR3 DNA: TGTGCCAGCAGCCCGCTCGCCAGGGGAGGTTACGAGCAGTACTTC
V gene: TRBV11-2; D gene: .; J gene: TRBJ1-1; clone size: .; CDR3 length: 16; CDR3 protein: CAGSLVPSQVRTEAFF; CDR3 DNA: TGTGCCGGCAGCTTAGTCCCCTCACAGGTACGGACTGAAGCTTTCTTT
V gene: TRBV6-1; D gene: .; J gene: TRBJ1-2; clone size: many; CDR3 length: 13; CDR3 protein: CASRKEANYGYTF; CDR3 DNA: TGTGCCAGCAGGAAGGAAGCTAACTATGGCTACACCTTC
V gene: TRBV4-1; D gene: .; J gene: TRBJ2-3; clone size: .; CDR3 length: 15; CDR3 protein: CASSQVAELTDTQYF; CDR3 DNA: TGCGCCAGCAGCCAAGTGGCGGAACTCACAGATACGCAGTATTTT
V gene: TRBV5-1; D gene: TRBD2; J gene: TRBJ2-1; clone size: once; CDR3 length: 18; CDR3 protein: CASSLHPWAGGLSNEQFF; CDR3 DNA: TGCGCCAGCAGCCTCCATCCGTGGGCGGGAGGGCTCTCCAATGAGCAGTTCTTC
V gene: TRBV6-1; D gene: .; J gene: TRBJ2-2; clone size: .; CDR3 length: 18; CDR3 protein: CASSPTAAGWPVTGELFF; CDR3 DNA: TGTGCCAGCAGTCCCACCGCCGCGGGATGGCCAGTCACCGGGGAGCTGTTTTTT
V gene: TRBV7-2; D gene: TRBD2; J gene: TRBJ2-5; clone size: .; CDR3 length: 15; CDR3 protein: CASSGLAGGAETQYF; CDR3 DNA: TGTGCCAGCAGCGGGTTAGCGGGAGGAGCGGAGACCCAGTACTTC
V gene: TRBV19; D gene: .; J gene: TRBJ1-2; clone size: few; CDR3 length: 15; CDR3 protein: CASRDGQFRDYGYTF; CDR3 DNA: TGTGCCAGTAGGGACGGACAGTTTAGGGACTATGGCTACACCTTC
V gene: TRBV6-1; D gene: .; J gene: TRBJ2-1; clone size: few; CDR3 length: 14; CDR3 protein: CASKLSQENNEQFF; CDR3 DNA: TGTGCCAGCAAGTTGTCTCAGGAAAACAATGAGCAGTTCTTC
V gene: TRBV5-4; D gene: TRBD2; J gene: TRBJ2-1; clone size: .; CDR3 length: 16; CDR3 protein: CASSRGGLAVYNEQFF; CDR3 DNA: TGTGCCAGCAGCCGGGGGGGACTAGCGGTATACAATGAGCAGTTCTTC
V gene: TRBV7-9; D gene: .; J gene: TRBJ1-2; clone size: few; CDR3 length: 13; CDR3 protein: CAAQAGILDGYTF; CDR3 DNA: TGTGCCGCCCAGGCAGGGATACTCGATGGCTACACCTTC
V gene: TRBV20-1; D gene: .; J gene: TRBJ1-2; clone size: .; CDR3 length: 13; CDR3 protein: CSATSTGNYGYTF; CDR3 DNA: TGTAGTGCGACGTCGACAGGCAACTATGGCTACACCTTC
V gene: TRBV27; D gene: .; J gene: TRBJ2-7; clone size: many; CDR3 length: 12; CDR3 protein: CASSRGSYEQYF; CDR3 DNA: TGTGCCAGCTCCCGGGGCTCCTACGAGCAGTACTTC
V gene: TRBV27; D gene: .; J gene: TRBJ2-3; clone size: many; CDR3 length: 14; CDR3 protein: CASSFVQSTDTQYF; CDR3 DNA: TGTGCCAGCAGTTTTGTCCAGAGCACAGATACGCAGTATTTT
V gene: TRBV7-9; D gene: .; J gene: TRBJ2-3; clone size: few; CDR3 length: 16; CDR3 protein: CASSLAAGGDTDTQYF; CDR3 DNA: TGTGCCAGCAGCTTAGCGGCAGGCGGAGACACAGATACGCAGTATTTT
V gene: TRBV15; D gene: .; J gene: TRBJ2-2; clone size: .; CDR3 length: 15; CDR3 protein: CATSRDRGRDWELFF; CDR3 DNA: TGTGCCACCAGCAGAGACCGGGGGCGGGATTGGGAGCTGTTTTTT
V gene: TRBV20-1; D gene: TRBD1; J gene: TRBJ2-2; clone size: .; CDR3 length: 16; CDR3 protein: CSARDRGNPKVGGLFF; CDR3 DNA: TGCAGTGCTAGGGACAGGGGAAATCCCAAGGTCGGGGGGCTGTTTTTT
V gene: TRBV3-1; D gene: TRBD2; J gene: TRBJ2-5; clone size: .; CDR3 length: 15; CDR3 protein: CASIRASGLQETQYF; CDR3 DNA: TGTGCCAGCATCCGTGCTAGCGGCCTCCAAGAGACCCAGTACTTC
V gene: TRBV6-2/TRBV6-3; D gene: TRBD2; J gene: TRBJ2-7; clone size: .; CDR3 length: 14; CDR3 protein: CASSYAGGPLEQYF; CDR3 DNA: TGTGCCAGCAGTTACGCGGGAGGGCCGTTAGAGCAGTACTTC
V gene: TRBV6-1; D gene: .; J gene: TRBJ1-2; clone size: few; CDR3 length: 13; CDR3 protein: CASSSTGTRGYTF; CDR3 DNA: TGTGCCAGCAGTAGTACAGGGACTCGGGGCTACACCTTC
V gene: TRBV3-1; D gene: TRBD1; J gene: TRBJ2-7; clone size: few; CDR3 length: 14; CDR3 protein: CASRPGTGIHEQYF; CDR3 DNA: TGTGCCAGCAGACCCGGGACAGGGATCCACGAGCAGTACTTC
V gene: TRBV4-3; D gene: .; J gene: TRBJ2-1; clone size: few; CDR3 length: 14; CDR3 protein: CASSLQPQSNEQFF; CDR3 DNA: TGCGCCAGCAGCCTACAACCTCAAAGTAATGAGCAGTTCTTC
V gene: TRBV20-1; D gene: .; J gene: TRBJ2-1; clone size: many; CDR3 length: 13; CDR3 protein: CSALGPSDNEQFF; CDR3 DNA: TGCAGTGCCCTCGGACCCAGTGACAATGAGCAGTTCTTC
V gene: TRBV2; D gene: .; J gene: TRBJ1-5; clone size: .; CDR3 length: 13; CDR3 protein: CASSESEYQPQHF; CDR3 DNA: TGTGCCAGCAGTGAATCAGAATATCAGCCCCAGCATTTT
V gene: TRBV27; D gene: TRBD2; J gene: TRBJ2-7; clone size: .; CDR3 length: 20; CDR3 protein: CASSSYPGLAGVGTFYEQYF; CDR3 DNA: TGTGCCAGCAGTTCATATCCGGGACTAGCGGGAGTCGGTACCTTTTACGAGCAGTACTTC
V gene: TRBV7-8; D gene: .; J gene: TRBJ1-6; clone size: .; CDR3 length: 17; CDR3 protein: CASSLGRRGPYNSPLHF; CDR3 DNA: TGTGCCAGCAGCTTAGGCCGTCGGGGCCCCTATAATTCACCCCTCCACTTT
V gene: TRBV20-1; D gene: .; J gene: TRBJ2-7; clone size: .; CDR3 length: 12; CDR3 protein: CSARISSYEQYF; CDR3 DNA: TGCAGTGCTAGGATATCGAGCTACGAGCAGTACTTC
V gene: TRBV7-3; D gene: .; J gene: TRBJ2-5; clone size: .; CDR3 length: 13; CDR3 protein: CAGAQGWQETLYF; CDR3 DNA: TGTGCCGGGGCCCAAGGGTGGCAAGAGACCCTGTACTTC
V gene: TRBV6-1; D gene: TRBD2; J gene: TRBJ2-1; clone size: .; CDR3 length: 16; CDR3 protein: CAISEIAGGPYNEQFF; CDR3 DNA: TGTGCCATCAGTGAGATAGCGGGAGGGCCTTACAATGAGCAGTTCTTC
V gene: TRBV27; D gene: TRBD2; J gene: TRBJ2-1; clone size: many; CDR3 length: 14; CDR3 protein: CASSLAGGPNEQFF; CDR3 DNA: TGTGCCAGCAGTTTAGCGGGAGGGCCAAATGAGCAGTTCTTC
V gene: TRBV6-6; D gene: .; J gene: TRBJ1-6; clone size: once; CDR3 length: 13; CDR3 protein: CASSPVLVAPLHF; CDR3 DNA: TGTGCCAGCAGTCCCGTTCTGGTCGCACCCCTCCACTTT
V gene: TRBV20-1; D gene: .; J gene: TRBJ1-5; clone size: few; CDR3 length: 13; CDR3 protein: CSARQVGNQPQHF; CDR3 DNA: TGCAGTGCTAGACAGGTCGGCAATCAGCCCCAGCATTTT
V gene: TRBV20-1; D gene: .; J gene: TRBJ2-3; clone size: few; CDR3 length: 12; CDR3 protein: CSARGLRDTQYF; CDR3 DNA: TGCAGTGCTAGAGGTCTCAGGGATACGCAGTATTTT
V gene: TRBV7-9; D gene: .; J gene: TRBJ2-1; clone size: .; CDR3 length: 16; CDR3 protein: CASSLGFAASYNGQFF; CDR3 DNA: TGTGCCAGCAGCCTAGGCTTCGCGGCCTCCTACAATGGGCAGTTCTTC
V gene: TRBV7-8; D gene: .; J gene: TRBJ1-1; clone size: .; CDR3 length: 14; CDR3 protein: CASSLGWPNTEASF; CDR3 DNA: TGTGCCAGCAGCTTAGGGTGGCCGAACACTGAAGCTTCCTTT
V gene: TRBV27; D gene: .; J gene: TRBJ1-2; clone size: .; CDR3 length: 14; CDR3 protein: CASSPAGAHYGYTF; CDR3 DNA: TGTGCCAGCAGTCCAGCAGGGGCCCACTATGGCTACACCTTC
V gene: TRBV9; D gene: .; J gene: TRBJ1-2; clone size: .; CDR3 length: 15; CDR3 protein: CASSVEQGPGYGYTF; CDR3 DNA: TGTGCCAGCAGCGTAGAACAGGGTCCGGGGTATGGCTACACCTTC
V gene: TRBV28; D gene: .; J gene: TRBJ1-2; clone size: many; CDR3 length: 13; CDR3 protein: CATRYRRREGYTF; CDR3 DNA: TGTGCCACCCGTTACCGAAGACGTGAGGGCTACACCTTC
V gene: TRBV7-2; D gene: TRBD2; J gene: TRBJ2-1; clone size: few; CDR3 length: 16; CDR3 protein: CASSLGEGLAAHEQFF; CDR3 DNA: TGTGCCAGCAGCTTAGGGGAGGGACTAGCGGCACATGAGCAGTTCTTC
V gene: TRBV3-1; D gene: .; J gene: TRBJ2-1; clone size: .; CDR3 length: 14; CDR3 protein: CASSQSRTVNEQFF; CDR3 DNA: TGTGCCAGCAGCCAGAGCCGGACCGTGAATGAGCAGTTCTTC
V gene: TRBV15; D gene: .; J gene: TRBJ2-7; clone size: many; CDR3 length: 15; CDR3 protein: CATSRERDSGDEQYF; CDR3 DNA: TGTGCCACCAGCAGAGAGAGGGACTCCGGGGACGAGCAGTACTTC
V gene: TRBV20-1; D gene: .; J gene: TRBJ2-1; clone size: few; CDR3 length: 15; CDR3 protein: CSARVAAGAGNEQFF; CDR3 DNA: TGCAGTGCTAGAGTAGCGGCAGGAGCCGGCAATGAGCAGTTCTTC
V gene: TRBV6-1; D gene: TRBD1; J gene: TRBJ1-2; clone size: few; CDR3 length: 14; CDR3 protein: CASSWDRVSNGYTF; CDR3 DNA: TGTGCCAGCAGCTGGGACAGGGTTTCGAATGGCTACACCTTC
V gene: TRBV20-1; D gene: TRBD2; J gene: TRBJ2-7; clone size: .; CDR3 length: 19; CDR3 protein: CSARDHANSGLAEGNEQYF; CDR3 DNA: TGCAGTGCTAGAGATCACGCGAATTCGGGACTAGCGGAGGGGAACGAGCAGTACTTC
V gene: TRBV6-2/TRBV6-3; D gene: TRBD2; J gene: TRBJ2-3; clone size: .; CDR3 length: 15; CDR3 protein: CASGGGLVGTDTQYF; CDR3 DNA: TGTGCCAGCGGTGGGGGACTAGTGGGAACAGATACGCAGTATTTT
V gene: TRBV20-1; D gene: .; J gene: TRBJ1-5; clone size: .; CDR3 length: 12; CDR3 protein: CSARQTNQPQHF; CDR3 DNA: TGCAGTGCTAGACAGACCAATCAGCCCCAGCATTTT
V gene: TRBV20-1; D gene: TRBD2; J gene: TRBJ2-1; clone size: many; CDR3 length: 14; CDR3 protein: CSARVPSGGNEQFF; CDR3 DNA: TGCAGTGCCAGGGTTCCTAGCGGTGGAAATGAGCAGTTCTTC
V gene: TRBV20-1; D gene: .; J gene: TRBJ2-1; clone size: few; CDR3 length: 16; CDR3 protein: CSARAQAPSSYNEQFF; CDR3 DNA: TGCAGTGCTAGAGCTCAAGCGCCGAGCTCCTACAATGAGCAGTTCTTC